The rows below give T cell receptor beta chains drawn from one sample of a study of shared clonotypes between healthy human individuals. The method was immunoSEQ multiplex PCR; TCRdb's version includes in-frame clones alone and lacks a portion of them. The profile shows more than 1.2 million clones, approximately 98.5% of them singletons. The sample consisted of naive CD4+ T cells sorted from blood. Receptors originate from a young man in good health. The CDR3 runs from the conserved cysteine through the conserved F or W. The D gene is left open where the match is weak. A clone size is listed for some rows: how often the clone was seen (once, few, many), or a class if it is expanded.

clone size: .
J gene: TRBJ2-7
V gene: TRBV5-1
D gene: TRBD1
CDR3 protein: CASTGTGARDLEQYF
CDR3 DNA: TGCGCCAGCACTGGGACAGGGGCGCGTGATCTCGAGCAGTACTTC

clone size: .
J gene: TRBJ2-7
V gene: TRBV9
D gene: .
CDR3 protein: CASSVAPSPADEQYF
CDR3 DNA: TGTGCCAGCAGCGTAGCTCCGTCCCCGGCAGACGAGCAGTACTTC

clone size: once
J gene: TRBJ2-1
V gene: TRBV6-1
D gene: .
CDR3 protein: CASSVNGGRDYNEQFF
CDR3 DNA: TGTGCCAGCAGTGTGAATGGGGGGAGAGACTACAATGAGCAGTTCTTC

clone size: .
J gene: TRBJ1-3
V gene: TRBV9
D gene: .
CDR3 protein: CASSVAAGGNTIYF
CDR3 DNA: TGTGCCAGCAGCGTAGCTGCAGGGGGAAACACCATATATTTT

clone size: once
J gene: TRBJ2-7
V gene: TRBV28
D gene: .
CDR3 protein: CASSSTPMTEQYF
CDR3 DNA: TGTGCCAGCAGTTCGACCCCTATGACCGAGCAGTACTTC

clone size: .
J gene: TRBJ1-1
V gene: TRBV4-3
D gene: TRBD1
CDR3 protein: CASSQKKTGKNTEAFF
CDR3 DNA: TGCGCCAGCAGCCAAAAAAAGACAGGGAAGAACACTGAAGCTTTCTTT

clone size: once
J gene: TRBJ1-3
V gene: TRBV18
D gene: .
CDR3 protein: CASSPDRAGNTIYF
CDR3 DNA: TGTGCCAGCTCACCAGACAGAGCTGGAAACACCATATATTTT

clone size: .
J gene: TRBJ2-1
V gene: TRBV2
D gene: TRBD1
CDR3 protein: CASSPRQGLYNEQFF
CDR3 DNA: TGTGCCAGCAGCCCCCGACAGGGCCTCTACAATGAGCAGTTCTTC

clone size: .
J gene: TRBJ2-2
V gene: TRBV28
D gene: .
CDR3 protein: CASRKGVGGELFF
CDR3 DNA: TGTGCCAGCAGAAAGGGAGTTGGGGGGGAGCTGTTTTTT

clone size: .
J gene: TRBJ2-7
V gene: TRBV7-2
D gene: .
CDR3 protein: CASSLVGDSLFEQYF
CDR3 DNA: TGTGCCAGCAGCTTAGTCGGGGACTCCCTATTCGAGCAGTACTTC

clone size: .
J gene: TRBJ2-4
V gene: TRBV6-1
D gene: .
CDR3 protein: CASKGPFKNIQYF
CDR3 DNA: TGTGCCAGCAAAGGACCGTTCAAAAACATTCAGTACTTC

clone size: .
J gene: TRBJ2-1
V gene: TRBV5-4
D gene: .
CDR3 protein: CASSLSAVNEQFF
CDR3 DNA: TGTGCCAGCAGCTTGTCAGCGGTCAATGAGCAGTTCTTC

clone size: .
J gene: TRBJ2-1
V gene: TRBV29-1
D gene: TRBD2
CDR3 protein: CSVGEGSSYNEQFF
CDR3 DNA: TGCAGCGTTGGGGAGGGGTCATCCTACAATGAGCAGTTCTTC

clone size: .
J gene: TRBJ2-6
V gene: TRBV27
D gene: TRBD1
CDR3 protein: CASSLRSQGALSGANVLTF
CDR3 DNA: TGTGCCAGCAGTTTAAGGAGCCAGGGGGCACTCTCTGGGGCCAACGTCCTGACTTTC

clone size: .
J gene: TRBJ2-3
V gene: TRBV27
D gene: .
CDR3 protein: CASSYRVSTDTQYF
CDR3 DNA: TGTGCCAGCAGTTACAGGGTTAGCACAGATACGCAGTATTTT

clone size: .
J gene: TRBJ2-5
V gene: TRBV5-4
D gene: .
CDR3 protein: CASSGAGRETQYF
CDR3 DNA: TGTGCCAGCAGCGGCGCGGGAAGAGAGACCCAGTACTTC

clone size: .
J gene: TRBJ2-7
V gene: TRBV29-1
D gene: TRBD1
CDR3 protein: CSVGDRRTYEQYF
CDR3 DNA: TGCAGCGTTGGGGACAGGCGGACCTACGAGCAGTACTTC

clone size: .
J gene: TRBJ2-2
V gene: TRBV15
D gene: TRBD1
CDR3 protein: CATSPRDRGMRLFF
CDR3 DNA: TGTGCCACCAGCCCGCGAGACAGGGGAATGAGGCTGTTTTTT

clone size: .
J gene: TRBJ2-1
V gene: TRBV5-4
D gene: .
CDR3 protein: CASSLRLLSYNEQFF
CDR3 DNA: TGTGCCAGCAGCTTACGCTTATTATCCTACAATGAGCAGTTCTTC

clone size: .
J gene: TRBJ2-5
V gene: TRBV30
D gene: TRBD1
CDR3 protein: CAWDRGRPQYF
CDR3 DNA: TGTGCCTGGGACAGGGGACGGCCCCAGTACTTC

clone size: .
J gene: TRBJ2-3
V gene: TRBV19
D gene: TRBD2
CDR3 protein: CASKTSGIPHPTDTQYF
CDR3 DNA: TGTGCCAGTAAGACTAGCGGGATACCCCACCCCACAGATACGCAGTATTTT

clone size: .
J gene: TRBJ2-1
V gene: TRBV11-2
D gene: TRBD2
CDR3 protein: CASSPLAGPRSYNEQFF
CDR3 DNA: TGTGCCAGCAGCCCCTTAGCGGGACCCCGCTCCTACAATGAGCAGTTCTTC

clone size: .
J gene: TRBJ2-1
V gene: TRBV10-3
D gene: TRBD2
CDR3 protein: CAIKGLVNEQFF
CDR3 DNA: TGTGCCATCAAGGGACTAGTCAATGAGCAGTTCTTC

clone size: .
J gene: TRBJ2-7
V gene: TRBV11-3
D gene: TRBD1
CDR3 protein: CASSPGQGETYEQYF
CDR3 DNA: TGTGCCAGCAGCCCGGGACAGGGCGAAACCTACGAGCAGTACTTC

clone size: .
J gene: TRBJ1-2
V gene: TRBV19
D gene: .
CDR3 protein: CASSPDSRRIYGYTF
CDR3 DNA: TGTGCCAGTAGTCCCGACTCGAGACGGATCTATGGCTACACCTTC

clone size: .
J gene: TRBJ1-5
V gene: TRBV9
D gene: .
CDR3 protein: CASSVGPNDPQHF
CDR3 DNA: TGTGCCAGCAGCGTCGGACCTAATGATCCCCAGCATTTT

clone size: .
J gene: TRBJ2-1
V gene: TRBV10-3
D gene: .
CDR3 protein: CAISNSYNEQFF
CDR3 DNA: TGTGCCATCAGTAACAGTTACAATGAGCAGTTCTTC

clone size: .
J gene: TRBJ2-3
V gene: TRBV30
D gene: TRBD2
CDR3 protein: CAWGLAGGGTTDTQYF
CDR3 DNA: TGTGCCTGGGGACTAGCGGGAGGGGGAACCACAGATACGCAGTATTTT

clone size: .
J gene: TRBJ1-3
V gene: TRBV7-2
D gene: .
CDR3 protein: CASSLAAVAVGDSGNTIYF
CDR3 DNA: TGTGCCAGCAGCTTAGCGGCCGTAGCCGTGGGGGACTCTGGAAACACCATATATTTT

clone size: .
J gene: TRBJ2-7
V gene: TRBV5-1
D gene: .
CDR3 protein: CASSFTGSNYEQYF
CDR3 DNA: TGCGCCAGCAGCTTCACAGGGTCTAACTACGAGCAGTACTTC

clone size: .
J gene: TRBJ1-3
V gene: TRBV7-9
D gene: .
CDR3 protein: CASSLALGGGDTIYF
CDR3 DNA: TGTGCCAGCAGCTTAGCGTTGGGCGGCGGTGACACCATATATTTT

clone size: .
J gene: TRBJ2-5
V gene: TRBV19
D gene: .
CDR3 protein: CASSIDGRVKTQYF
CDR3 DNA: TGTGCCAGTAGTATAGATGGGAGAGTGAAGACCCAGTACTTC

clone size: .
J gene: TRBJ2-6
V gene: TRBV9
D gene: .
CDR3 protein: CASSLGTPSSGANVLTF
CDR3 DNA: TGTGCCAGCAGCCTAGGGACACCAAGCTCTGGGGCCAACGTCCTGACTTTC